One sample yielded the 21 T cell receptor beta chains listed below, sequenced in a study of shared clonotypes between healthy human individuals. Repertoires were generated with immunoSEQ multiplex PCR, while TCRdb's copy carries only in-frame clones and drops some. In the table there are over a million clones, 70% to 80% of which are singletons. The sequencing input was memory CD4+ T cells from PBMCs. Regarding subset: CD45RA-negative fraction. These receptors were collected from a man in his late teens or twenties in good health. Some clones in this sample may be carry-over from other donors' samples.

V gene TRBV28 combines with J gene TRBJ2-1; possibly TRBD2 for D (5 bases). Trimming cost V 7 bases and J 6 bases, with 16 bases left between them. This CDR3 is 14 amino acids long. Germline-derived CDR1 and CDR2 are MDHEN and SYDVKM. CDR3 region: CASNLAGWSNEQFF. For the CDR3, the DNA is TGTGCCAGCAACCTAGCTGGGTGGTCCAATGAGCAGTTCTTC.

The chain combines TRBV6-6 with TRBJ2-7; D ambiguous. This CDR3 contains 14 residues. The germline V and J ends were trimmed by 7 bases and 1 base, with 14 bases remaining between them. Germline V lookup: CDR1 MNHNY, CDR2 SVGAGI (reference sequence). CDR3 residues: CASTSSWSSYEQYF. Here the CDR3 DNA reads TGTGCCAGCACCTCGTCATGGTCATCCTACGAGCAGTACTTC.

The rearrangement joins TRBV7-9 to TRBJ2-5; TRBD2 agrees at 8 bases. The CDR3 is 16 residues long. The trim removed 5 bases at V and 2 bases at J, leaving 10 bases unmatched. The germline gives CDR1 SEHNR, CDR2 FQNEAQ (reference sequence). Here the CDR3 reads CASSPRASGQQETQYF. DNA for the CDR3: TGTGCCAGCAGCCCCCGCGCTAGCGGGCAGCAAGAGACCCAGTACTTC. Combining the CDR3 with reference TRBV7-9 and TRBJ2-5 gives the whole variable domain DTGVSQNPRHKITKRGQNVTFRCDPISEHNRLYWYRQTLGQGPEFLTYFQNEAQLEKSRLLSDRFSAERPKGSFSTLEIQRTEQGDSAMYLCASSPRASGQQETQYFGPGTRLLVL.

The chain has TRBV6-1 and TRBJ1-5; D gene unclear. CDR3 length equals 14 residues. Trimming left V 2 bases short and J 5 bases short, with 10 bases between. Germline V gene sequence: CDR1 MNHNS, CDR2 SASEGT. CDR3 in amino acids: CASSETQQYQPQHF. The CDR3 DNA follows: TGTGCCAGCAGTGAAACCCAACAGTATCAGCCCCAGCATTTT.

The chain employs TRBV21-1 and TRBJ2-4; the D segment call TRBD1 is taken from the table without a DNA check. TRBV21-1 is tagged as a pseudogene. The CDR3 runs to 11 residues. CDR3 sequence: CASSKDRPGYF. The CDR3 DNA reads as TGTGCCAGCAGCAAAGACAGGCCGGGGTACTTC.

CDR3 sequence (DNA): TGTGCCAGCAGCCTCCTTAGCGGGAGCGGGGAGCTGTTTTTT. Translation: CASSLLSGSGELFF. This chain joins TRBV7-3 and TRBJ2-2, with 9 bases fitting TRBD2. The CDR3 length is 14 residues. The junction had 5 bases not matched to a gene; V was cut back by 5 bases and J by 7 bases. From germline, CDR1 is SGHTA and CDR2 FQGTGA.

The CDR3 loop reads CASSQDRPGNPTDTQYF. Written as DNA, the CDR3 is TGCGCCAGCAGCCAAGATCGGCCGGGGAACCCGACAGATACGCAGTATTTT. The V gene is TRBV4-3, the J gene TRBJ2-3; weak D call: TRBD2 (5 bases). The CDR3 is 17 amino acids. From germline, CDR1 is LGHNA and CDR2 YSLEER. Deletions cut 0 bases from V and 3 bases from J, with 16 bases between.

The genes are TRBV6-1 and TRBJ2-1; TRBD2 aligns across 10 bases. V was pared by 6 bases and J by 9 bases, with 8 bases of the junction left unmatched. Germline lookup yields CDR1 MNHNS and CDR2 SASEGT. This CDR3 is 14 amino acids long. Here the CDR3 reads CASRLAGGNAEQFF. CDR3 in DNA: TGTGCCAGCAGGTTAGCGGGAGGTAATGCTGAGCAGTTCTTC.

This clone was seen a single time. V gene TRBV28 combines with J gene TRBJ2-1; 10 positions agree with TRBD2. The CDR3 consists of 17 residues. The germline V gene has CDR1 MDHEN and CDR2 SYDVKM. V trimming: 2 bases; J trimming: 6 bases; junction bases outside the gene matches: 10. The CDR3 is CASSLGVGLAEINEQFF. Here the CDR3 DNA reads TGTGCCAGCAGTTTAGGTGTTGGACTAGCGGAGATCAATGAGCAGTTCTTC.

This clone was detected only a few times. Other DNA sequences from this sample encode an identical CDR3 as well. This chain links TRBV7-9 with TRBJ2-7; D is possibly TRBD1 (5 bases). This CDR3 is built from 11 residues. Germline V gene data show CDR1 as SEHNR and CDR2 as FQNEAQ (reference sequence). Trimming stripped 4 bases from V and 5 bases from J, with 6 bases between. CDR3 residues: CASSSRDEQYF. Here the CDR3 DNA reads TGTGCCAGCAGCTCCAGGGACGAGCAGTACTTC.

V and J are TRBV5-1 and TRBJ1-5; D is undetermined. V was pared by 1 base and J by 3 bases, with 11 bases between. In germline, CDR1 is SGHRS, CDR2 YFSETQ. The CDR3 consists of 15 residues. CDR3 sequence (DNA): TGCGCCAGCAGCTTGAATGCGGCAGACAATCAGCCCCAGCATTTT. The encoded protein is CASSLNAADNQPQHF.

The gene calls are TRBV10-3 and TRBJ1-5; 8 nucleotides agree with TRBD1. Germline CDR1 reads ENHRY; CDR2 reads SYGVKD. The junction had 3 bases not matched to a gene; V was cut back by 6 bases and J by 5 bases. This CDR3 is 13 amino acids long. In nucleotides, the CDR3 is TGTGCCATCAGGGACAGGGAGGATCAGCCCCAGCATTTT. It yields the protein CAIRDREDQPQHF.

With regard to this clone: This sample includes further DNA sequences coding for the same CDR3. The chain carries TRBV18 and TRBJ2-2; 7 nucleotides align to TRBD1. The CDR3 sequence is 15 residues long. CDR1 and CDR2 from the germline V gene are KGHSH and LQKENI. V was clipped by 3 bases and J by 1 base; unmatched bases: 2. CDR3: CASSPRQGNTGELFF. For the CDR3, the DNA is TGTGCCAGCTCACCGAGACAGGGGAACACCGGGGAGCTGTTTTTT.

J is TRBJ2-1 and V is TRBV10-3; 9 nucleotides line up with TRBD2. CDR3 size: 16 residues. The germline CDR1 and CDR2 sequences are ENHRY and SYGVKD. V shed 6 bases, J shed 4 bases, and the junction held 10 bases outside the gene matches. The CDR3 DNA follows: TGTGCCATCAGAGAATCCGGGACTAGCTTTTACAATGAGCAGTTCTTC. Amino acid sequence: CAIRESGTSFYNEQFF.

The CDR3 reads CASSLARGWVQETQYF. CDR3 in DNA: TGCGCCAGCAGCTTGGCGAGGGGGTGGGTCCAAGAGACCCAGTACTTC. This sequence joins TRBV5-1 and TRBJ2-5; D may be TRBD1 (6 bases). V lost 0 bases, J lost 1 base, and 13 bases lay in between. The CDR3 is made up of 16 amino acids. Germline CDR1 SGHRS, CDR2 YFSETQ.

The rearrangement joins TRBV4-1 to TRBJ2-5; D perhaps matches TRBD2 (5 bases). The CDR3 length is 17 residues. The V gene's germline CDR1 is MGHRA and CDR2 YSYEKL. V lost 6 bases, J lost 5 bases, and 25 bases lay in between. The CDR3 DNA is TGCGCCAGCAGGGCGTCACCGGGGTGGGGTCGTAGCGAGACCCAGTACTTC. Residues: CASRASPGWGRSETQYF.

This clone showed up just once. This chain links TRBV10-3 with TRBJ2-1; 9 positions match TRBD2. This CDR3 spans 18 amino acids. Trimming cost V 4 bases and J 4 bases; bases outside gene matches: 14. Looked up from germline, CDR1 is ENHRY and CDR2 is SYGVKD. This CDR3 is CAISGGSGRAGGYNEQFF. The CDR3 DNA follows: TGTGCCATCAGTGGAGGTTCGGGGCGAGCGGGAGGATACAATGAGCAGTTCTTC.

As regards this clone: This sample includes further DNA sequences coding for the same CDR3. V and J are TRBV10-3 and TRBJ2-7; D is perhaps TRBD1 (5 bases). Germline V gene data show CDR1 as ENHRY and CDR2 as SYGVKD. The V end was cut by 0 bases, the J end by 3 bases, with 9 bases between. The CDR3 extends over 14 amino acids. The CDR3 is CAISESGRDYEQYF. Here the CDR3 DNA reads TGTGCCATCAGTGAGTCAGGCAGGGACTACGAGCAGTACTTC.

CDR3 nucleotides: TGTGCCAGCAGCTTAGAACAACCACCGGGCAGGAGCTACGAGCAGTACTTC. This translates into CASSLEQPPGRSYEQYF. V usage is TRBV11-2 and J usage is TRBJ2-7, with D uncertain. The CDR3 is 17 amino acids. Germline values: CDR1 SGHAT, CDR2 FQNNGV. The V gene lost 0 bases and the J gene lost 3 bases, with 18 bases spanning the gap.

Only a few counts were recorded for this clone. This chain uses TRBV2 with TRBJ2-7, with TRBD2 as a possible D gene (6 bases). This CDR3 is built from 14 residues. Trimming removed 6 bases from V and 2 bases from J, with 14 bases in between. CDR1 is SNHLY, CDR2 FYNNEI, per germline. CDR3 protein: CASSGTGTPYEQYF. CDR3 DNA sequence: TGTGCCAGCAGCGGAACCGGGACTCCCTACGAGCAGTACTTC. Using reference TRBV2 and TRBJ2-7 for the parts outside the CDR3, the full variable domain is EPEVTQTPSHQVTQMGQEVILRCVPISNHLYFYWYRQILGQKVEFLVSFYNNEISEKSEIFDDQFSVERPDGSNFTLKIRSTKLEDSAMYFCASSGTGTPYEQYFGPGTRLTVT.

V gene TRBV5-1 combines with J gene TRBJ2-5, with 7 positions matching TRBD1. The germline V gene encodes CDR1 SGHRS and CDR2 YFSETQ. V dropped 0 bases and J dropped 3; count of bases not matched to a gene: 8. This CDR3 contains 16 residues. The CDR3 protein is CASSLVVGGPKETQYF. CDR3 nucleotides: TGCGCCAGCAGCTTGGTAGTAGGGGGCCCCAAAGAGACCCAGTACTTC.